The source of this T cell receptor beta chain is a study of T cell clones after liver transplantation (dated by TCRdb to the late 2010s). Turning to the overall study: The samples were obtained from ITN030ST, a randomized trial that attempted immunosuppression withdrawal within 2 years after liver transplantation. Donor-reactive T cell clones were identified by TCRbeta sequencing following a pre-transplant mixed lymphocyte reaction and were subsequently tracked in post-transplant blood. As an antigen-independent comparator for donor-reactive sequences, third party-reactive TCRbeta sequences were also identified from pre-transplant MLRs. Three of the eight recipients were HCV-positive; the others were transplanted for non-autoimmune, non-viral indications. No induction therapy was given to the subjects, and standard immunosuppression was administered until randomization at 12-24 months post-transplant. Tolerance meant complete immunosuppression withdrawal for at least one year without liver enzymes rising beyond twice the upper limit of normal. Blood samples were collected pre-transplant, pre-randomization before withdrawal, and post-randomization after either complete withdrawal or failed withdrawal. The studied cohort comprised 8 liver transplant recipients, 3 classified as tolerant and 5 as non-tolerant.

Using immunoSEQ, frozen genomic DNA was subjected to high-throughput TCRbeta CDR3 sequencing, a process that included PCR amplification, mapping, bias correction and internal controls. The paper's processing steps were these. Productive rearrangements were retained, and unique TCRbeta sequences were defined by the CDR3 nucleotide sequence together with the V and J gene. For classification of a sequence as donor-reactive, at least 5-fold expansion in CFSE-low cells relative to unstimulated pre-transplant cells and a frequency of at least 0.01% were required. To ensure at least 90% detection power, minimum frequency thresholds were set for each subject based on that subject's lowest-template unstimulated sample. Jensen-Shannon divergence between the top 1000 TCRbeta sequences post- versus pre-transplant served as the measure of repertoire turnover. Two-sided Fisher's exact tests were used to test for changes in the detection of donor-reactive sequences. TCRdb holds this immuneACCESS table with in-frame rearrangements only. Some clones are missing; in checked studies, unresolved V genes explain under half, and the rest has no known cause. That table gives V, J and clone size, and the DNA gave D and trimming. This sample has approximately 11,000 clones in its table, and 60% to 85% of those were observed once. The top ten constitute 24% of the sample.

As to this clone: Its antigen target is currently unknown. The input lacks base qualities; no much larger clone sits a single base away.

Unstimulated PBMCs, after thawing, were stained for CD3, CD4 and CD8 and then FACS-sorted into CD3+CD4+ and CD3+CD8+ populations. All 8 studied subjects were randomized to withdrawal of immunosuppression. The Qiagen DNeasy Blood and Tissue Kit was used to isolate genomic DNA. Via the germline V gene (reference sequence), CDR1 is SGHKS and CDR2 YYEKEE. The CDR3, cysteine through phenylalanine, is 14 amino acids long. Here the CDR3 DNA is all that survives: 42 bases in frame from base 1. Relative to germline, V is 5 bases shorter and J is 1 base shorter, with 7 bases between their ends. What the work shows at the level of the full study, not this receptor alone: Donor-reactive sequences declined more than third party-reactive ones, suggesting partial antigen-specific deletion unrelated to withdrawal success. In most of the 8 subjects, regardless of tolerance or HCV status, circulating donor-reactive CD4 TCRbeta sequences dropped significantly post-transplant. Conclusions were preliminary, limited by small, heterogeneous patient numbers and non-standardized post-transplant time points. When repertoire turnover was accounted for, significantly reduced detection of donor-reactive sequences was found in 7 of 8 subjects for CD4 and in 8 of 8 subjects for CD8. Low numbers of available donor cells limited the measurable donor-reactive repertoire in a couple of subjects. Because allograft tissue specimens were not available, migration of donor-reactive T cells into the graft, rather than deletion, may have occurred.

The sequence joins TRBV5-5 to TRBJ2-6; the D gene is unclear. The source material was CD4+ T cells from blood, sampled around 33 months after liver transplant. This clonotype was obtained from a human patient who received a liver transplant. In patients who had a transplant, some T cells may come from the graft donor. CDR3 loop: CASRGSSGANVLTF. In nucleotides, the sequence is TGTGCCAGCAGAGGGTCTTCTGGGGCCAACGTCCTGACTTTC.